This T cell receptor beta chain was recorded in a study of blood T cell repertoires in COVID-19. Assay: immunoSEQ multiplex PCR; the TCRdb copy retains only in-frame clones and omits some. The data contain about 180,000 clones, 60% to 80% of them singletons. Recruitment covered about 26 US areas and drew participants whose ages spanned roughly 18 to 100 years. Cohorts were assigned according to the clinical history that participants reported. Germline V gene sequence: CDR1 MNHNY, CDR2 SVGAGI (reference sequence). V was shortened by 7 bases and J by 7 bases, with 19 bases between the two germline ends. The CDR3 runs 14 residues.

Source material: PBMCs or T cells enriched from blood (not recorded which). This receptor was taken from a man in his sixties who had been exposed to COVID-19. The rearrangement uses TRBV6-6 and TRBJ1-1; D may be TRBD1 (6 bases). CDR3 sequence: CASTALGGVGEAFF. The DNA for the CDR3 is TGTGCCAGCACTGCACTAGGGGGGGTGGGTGAAGCTTTCTTT.